This entry features one T cell receptor (beta chain) sequence. Its antigen is currently unknown. Sequencing used immunoSEQ multiplex PCR; TCRdb keeps in-frame clones, though not all of them. The sample includes 45,000 to 60,000 clones, roughly 89% seen only once; the top ten take about 6%. This entry comes from a study of OX40 agonist ivuxolimab in advanced cancers. On the study more broadly: Every 2 weeks, patients received ivuxolimab intravenously, dosed at 0.01 to 10 mg/kg. Findings of the study overall: The expanded peripheral T cells' antigen specificity was not determined. Clonal expansion by week 6 occurred in CD4+ and CD8+ blood T cells (at 0.1 to 3.0 mg/kg). Some of the nonresponding patients also showed low levels of normalized T-cell clonal expansion.

Trimming removed 6 bases at V and 2 bases at J, with 17 bases between. Germline loops: CDR1 ENHRY, CDR2 SYGVKD. The CDR3 consists of 15 residues. The V and J genes are TRBV10-3 and TRBJ2-7; D could derive from TRBD1 or TRBD2 (6 bases each). This specimen was CD4+ or CD8+ T cells sorted from blood, taken in a trial of the OX40 agonist ivuxolimab. The sequence was obtained from an adult with an advanced solid tumor such as melanoma, head and neck, liver or kidney cancer. The CDR3 coding sequence is TGTGCCATCAGCGAGGAGGGGGGCGAGACCTACGAGCAGTACGTC. It yields the protein CAISEEGGETYEQYV.